This TCR beta chain was identified in a study of CD8 T cells in ankylosing spondylitis. Study-level results: Made up of about eight highly homologous variants, a TCR beta motif appeared characteristic of ankylosing spondylitis blood.

This clonotype was seen repeatedly, ten times or more. The antigen is undetermined. Making use of molecular barcodes, quantitative 5'-RACE generated TCR beta libraries. TCRdb itself ran the 5' RACE reads through MiXCR, one entry per CDR3 protein. The sample lists some 130,000 distinct CDR3 sequences, 9.3% seen once, with more than 3% in the top ten. The sample was blood, either unsorted or a sorted T cell fraction (not recorded which). This sequence was found in a male donor with ankylosing spondylitis or in good health (not recorded which).

CDR3 loop: CASSPRLGLAGVTGELFF. CDR3 bases: TGTGCCAGCAGCCCCCGACTTGGACTAGCGGGAGTCACCGGGGAGCTGTTTTTT. The V gene is TRBV14, the J gene TRBJ2-2, with TRBD2 matching over 13 bases. The CDR3 consists of 18 residues. CDR1 is SGHDN, CDR2 FVKESK, per germline. Unmatched junction bases numbered 9, after V lost 4 bases and J lost 4 bases.